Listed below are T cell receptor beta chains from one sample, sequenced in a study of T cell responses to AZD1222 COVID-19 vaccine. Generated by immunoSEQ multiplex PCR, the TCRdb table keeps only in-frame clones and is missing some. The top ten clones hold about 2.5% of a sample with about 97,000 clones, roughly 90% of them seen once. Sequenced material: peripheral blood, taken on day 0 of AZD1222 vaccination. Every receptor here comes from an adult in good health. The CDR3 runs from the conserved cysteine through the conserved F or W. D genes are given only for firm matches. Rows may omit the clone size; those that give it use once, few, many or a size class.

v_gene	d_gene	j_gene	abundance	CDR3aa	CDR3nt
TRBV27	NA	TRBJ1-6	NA	CASSSAPGLGNSPLHF	TGTGCCAGCAGTTCGGCCCCGGGACTCGGCAATTCACCCCTCCACTTT
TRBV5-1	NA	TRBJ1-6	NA	CASSLGDYNSPLHF	TGCGCCAGCAGCTTGGGAGATTATAATTCACCCCTCCACTTT
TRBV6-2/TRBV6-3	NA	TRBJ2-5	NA	CASSLGMVETQYF	TGTGCCAGCAGTCTCGGGATGGTGGAGACCCAGTACTTC
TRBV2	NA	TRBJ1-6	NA	CASSDPYSPLHF	TGTGCCAGCAGCGACCCTTATTCACCCCTCCACTTT
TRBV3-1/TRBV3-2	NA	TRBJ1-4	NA	CASSQQGNEKLFF	TGTGCCAGCAGCCAACAGGGAAATGAAAAACTGTTTTTT
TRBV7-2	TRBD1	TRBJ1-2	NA	CASSLIHGTGKSGYTF	TGTGCCAGCAGCTTAATTCACGGGACAGGGAAAAGTGGCTACACCTTC
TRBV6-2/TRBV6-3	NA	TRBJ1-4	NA	CASSYPETNEKLFF	TGTGCCAGCAGTTACCCGGAAACTAATGAAAAACTGTTTTTT
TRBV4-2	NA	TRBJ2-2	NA	CASSRDATGNTGELFF	TGTGCCAGCAGCCGGGACGCGACAGGGAACACCGGGGAGCTGTTTTTT
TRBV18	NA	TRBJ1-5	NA	CASSKDSYQPQHF	TGTGCCAGCTCAAAGGACAGTTATCAGCCCCAGCATTTT
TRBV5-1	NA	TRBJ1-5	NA	CASSPTGGTGRNQPQHF	TGCGCCAGCAGCCCCACAGGAGGGACGGGACGCAATCAGCCCCAGCATTTT
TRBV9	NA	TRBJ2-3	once	CASSVGTGTQYF	TGTGCCAGCAGCGTAGGGACCGGTACGCAGTATTTT
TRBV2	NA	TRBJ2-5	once	CASSYLPPPRAPSYQETQYF	TGTGCCAGCAGCTACCTCCCCCCCCCGCGAGCTCCCTCGTACCAAGAGACCCAGTACTTC
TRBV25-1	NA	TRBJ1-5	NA	CASSLSNQPQHF	TGTGCCAGCAGTCTCAGCAATCAGCCCCAGCATTTT
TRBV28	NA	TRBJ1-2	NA	CASSSSNYGYTF	TGTGCCAGCAGTTCGTCAAACTATGGCTACACCTTC
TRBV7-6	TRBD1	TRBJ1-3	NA	CASSLAGTGVGNTIYF	TGTGCCAGCAGCTTAGCCGGGACAGGGGTTGGAAACACCATATATTTT
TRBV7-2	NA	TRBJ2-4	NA	CASSLGTQSAKNIQYF	TGTGCCAGCAGCTTGGGGACCCAGAGCGCCAAAAACATTCAGTACTTC
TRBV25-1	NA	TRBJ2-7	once	CASSDDGAYKDEQYF	TGTGCCAGCAGTGACGATGGAGCCTACAAGGATGAGCAGTACTTC
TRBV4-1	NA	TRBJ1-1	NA	CASSQVTALPAFF	TGCGCCAGCAGCCAGGTCACGGCCCTGCCTGCTTTCTTT
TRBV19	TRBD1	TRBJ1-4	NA	CASSIQGGQSEKLFF	TGTGCCAGTAGTATTCAGGGGGGTCAGAGTGAAAAACTGTTTTTT
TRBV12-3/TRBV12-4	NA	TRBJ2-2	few	CASRYSTGELFF	TGTGCCAGCAGATATAGCACCGGGGAGCTGTTTTTT
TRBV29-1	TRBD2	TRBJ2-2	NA	CSVVDGAGDTGELFF	TGCAGCGTTGTGGACGGGGCGGGGGACACCGGGGAGCTGTTTTTT
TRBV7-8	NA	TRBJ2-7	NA	CASSFRGSRYEQYF	TGTGCCAGCAGCTTTCGGGGGAGTCGGTACGAGCAGTACTTC
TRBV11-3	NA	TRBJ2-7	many	CASSQDSSSYEQYF	TGTGCCAGCAGCCAGGACAGCAGCTCCTACGAGCAGTACTTC
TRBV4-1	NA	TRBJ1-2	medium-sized	CASSQATRVHYGYTF	TGCGCCAGCAGCCAAGCGACCAGGGTACACTATGGCTACACCTTC
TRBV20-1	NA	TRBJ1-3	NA	CSADSRNTIYF	TGCAGTGCTGACTCCCGAAACACCATATATTTT
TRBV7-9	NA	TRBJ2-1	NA	CASSLEDLNVIEQFF	TGTGCCAGCAGCTTGGAGGATTTGAATGTGATCGAGCAGTTCTTC
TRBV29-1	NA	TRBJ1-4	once	CSVAGTNEKLFF	TGCAGCGTTGCCGGGACAAACGAAAAACTGTTTTTT
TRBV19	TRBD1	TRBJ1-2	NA	CASNHGGGSYGYTF	TGTGCCAGTAATCATGGAGGGGGCAGCTATGGCTACACCTTC
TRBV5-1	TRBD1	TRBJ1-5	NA	CASSPGTGGHSNQPQHF	TGCGCCAGCAGCCCAGGGACAGGGGGCCATAGCAATCAGCCCCAGCATTTT
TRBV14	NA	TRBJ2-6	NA	CASSQGRAHSLSAGANVLTF	TGTGCCAGCAGCCAAGGGAGGGCCCACTCCCTCTCTGCTGGGGCCAACGTCCTGACTTTC
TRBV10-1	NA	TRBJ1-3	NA	CASSDQHTIYF	TGCGCCAGCAGTGACCAGCACACCATATATTTT
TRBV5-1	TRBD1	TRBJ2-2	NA	CASSLESGRGQSGELFF	TGCGCCAGCAGCTTGGAATCCGGCAGGGGGCAATCCGGGGAGCTGTTTTTT
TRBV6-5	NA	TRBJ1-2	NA	CASSYSQWGGGYTF	TGTGCCAGCAGTTACTCGCAGTGGGGGGGAGGCTACACCTTC
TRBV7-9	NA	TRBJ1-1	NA	CASSSRQEINTEAFF	TGTGCCAGCAGCTCACGACAGGAAATAAACACTGAAGCTTTCTTT
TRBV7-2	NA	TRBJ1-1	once	CASSLLRLEAFF	TGTGCCAGCAGCTTACTACGCCTTGAAGCTTTCTTT
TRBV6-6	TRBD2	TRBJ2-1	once	CASIPAGIYNEQFF	TGTGCCAGCATTCCAGCGGGGATCTACAATGAGCAGTTCTTC
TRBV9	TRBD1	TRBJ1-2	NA	CASSRRDREMYGYTF	TGTGCCAGCAGCCGACGGGACAGGGAAATGTATGGCTACACCTTC
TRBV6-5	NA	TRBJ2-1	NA	CASSYRGGSSFF	TGTGCCAGCAGTTACAGGGGGGGATCGTCGTTCTTC
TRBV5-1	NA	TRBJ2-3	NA	CASSRLGGSTDTQYF	TGCGCCAGCAGCCGGCTAGGTGGGAGCACAGATACGCAGTATTTT
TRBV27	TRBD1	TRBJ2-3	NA	CASSIQGAQDTQYF	TGTGCCAGCAGTATACAGGGGGCGCAAGATACGCAGTATTTT
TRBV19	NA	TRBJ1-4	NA	CASSRIRGGGGEKLFF	TGTGCCAGTAGTAGAATCCGTGGAGGGGGAGGTGAAAAACTGTTTTTT
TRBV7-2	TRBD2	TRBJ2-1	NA	CASSRGGGAYNEQFF	TGTGCCAGCAGCCGGGGCGGGGGGGCCTACAATGAGCAGTTCTTC
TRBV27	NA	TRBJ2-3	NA	CASSFHGTDTQYF	TGTGCCAGCAGTTTTCATGGCACAGATACGCAGTATTTT